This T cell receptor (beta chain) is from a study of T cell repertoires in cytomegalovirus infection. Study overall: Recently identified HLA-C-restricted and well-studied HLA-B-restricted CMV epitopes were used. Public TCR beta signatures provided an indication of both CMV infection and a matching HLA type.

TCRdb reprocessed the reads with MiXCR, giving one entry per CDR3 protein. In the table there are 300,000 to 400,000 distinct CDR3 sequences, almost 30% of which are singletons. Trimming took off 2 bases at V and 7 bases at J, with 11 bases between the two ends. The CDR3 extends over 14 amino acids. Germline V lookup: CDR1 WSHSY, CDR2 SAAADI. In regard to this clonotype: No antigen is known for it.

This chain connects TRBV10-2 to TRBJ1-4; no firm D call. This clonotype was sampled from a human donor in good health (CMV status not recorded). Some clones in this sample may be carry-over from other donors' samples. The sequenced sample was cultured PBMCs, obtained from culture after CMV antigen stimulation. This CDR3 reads CASSERKGGEKLFF. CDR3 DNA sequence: TGCGCCAGCAGTGAGAGAAAAGGAGGTGAAAAACTGTTTTTT.